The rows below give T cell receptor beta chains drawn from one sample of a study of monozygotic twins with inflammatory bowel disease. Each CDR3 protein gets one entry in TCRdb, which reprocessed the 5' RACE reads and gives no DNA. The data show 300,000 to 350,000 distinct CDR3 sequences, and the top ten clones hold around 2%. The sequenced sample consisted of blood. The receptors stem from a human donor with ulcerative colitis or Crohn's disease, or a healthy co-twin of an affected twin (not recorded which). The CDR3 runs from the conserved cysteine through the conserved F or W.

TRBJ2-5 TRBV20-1 CSARDLAGGPQETQYF
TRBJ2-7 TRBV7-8 CASSLGLTSGSGYEQYF
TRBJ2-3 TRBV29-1 CSVEDNGQVRADTQYF
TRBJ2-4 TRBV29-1 CSVQGRLAKNIQYF
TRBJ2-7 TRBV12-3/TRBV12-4 CASSLALTYEQYF
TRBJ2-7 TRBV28 CASRRDLNEQYF
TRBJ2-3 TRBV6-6 CASRSSGGGDTQYF
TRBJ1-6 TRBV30 CAWSARSTGNSPLHF
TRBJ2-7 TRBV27 CASSLLSTGTSIEQYF
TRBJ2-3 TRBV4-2 CASSQDGLLSTDTQYF
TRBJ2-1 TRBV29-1 CSVEGSSGRPQFF
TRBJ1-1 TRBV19 CASSIGQGELDTEAFF
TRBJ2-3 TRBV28 CASSFLAGYTQYF
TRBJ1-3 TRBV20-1 CSARDGQAVSGNTIYF
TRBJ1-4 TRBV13 CAGSSGQGAGEKLFF
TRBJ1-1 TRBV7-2 CASSSRGPTEAFF
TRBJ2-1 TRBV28 CASSPTLGQANNEQFF
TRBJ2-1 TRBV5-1 CASSWGLAGGTNEQFF